Sequencing of this TCR beta chain was carried out in a study of Ad26.COV2.S vaccination and SARS-CoV-2 variants. Turning to the study itself: Once or twice, 56 days apart, Ad26.COV2.S was delivered intramuscularly.

Profiling relied on immunoSEQ multiplex PCR, and the TCRdb table lists in-frame clones only, not all of them. The table has over 400,000 clones, about 91% seen once. Only a few counts were recorded for this clone. Its antigen is unidentified. Overall study findings and caveats: Breadth and depth estimates from TCRs may understate total T cell responses. Recipients of vaccine and of placebo showed similar breadth of their non-spike TCR repertoires.

J was trimmed by 8 bases and V by 4 bases; bases with no gene match: 5. In germline, CDR1 is ENHRY, CDR2 SYGVKD. The CDR3 contains 14 residues. Treatment defined: about 20 received Ad26.COV2.S at low or high dose, single or two shots; several received placebo; per-sample allocation not given. Samples analyzed were those drawn on day 63 after the first vaccine or placebo injection. Within Boston, the person who donated was an adult of 18-55 years. The source of this sequence is a person between 18 and 65 years old who received the Ad26.COV2.S COVID-19 vaccine or a placebo. The material was peripheral blood, obtained in a trial of Ad26.COV2.S vaccine versus placebo. The rearrangement joins TRBV10-3 to TRBJ2-2, with 9 bases aligning to TRBD1. In nucleotides, the CDR3 is TGTGCCATCAGTGGGACAGGGGTATCAGGGGAGCTGTTTTTT. It specifies CAISGTGVSGELFF.